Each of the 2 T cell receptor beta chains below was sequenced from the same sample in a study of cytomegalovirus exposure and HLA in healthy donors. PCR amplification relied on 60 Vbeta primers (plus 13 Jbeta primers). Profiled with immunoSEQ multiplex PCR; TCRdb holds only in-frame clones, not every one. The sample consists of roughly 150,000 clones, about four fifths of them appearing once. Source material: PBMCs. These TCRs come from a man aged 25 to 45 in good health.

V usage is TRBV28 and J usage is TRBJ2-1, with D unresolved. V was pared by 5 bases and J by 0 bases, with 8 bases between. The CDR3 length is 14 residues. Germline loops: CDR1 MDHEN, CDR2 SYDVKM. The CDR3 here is CASSKTSSYNEQFF. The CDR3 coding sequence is TGTGCCAGCAGTAAAACCAGCTCCTACAATGAGCAGTTCTTC. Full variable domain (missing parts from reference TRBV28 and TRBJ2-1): DVKVTQSSRYLVKRTGEKVFLECVQDMDHENMFWYRQDPGLGLRLIYFSYDVKMKEKGDIPEGYSVSREKKERFSLILESASTNQTSMYLCASSKTSSYNEQFFGPGTRLTVL.

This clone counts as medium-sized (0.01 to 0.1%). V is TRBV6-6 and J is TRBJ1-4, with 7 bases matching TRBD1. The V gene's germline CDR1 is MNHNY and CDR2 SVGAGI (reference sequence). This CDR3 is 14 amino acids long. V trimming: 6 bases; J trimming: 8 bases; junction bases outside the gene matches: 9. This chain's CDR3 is CASRTGQTWEKLFF. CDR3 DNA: TGTGCCAGCAGAACGGGACAGACCTGGGAAAAACTGTTTTTT.